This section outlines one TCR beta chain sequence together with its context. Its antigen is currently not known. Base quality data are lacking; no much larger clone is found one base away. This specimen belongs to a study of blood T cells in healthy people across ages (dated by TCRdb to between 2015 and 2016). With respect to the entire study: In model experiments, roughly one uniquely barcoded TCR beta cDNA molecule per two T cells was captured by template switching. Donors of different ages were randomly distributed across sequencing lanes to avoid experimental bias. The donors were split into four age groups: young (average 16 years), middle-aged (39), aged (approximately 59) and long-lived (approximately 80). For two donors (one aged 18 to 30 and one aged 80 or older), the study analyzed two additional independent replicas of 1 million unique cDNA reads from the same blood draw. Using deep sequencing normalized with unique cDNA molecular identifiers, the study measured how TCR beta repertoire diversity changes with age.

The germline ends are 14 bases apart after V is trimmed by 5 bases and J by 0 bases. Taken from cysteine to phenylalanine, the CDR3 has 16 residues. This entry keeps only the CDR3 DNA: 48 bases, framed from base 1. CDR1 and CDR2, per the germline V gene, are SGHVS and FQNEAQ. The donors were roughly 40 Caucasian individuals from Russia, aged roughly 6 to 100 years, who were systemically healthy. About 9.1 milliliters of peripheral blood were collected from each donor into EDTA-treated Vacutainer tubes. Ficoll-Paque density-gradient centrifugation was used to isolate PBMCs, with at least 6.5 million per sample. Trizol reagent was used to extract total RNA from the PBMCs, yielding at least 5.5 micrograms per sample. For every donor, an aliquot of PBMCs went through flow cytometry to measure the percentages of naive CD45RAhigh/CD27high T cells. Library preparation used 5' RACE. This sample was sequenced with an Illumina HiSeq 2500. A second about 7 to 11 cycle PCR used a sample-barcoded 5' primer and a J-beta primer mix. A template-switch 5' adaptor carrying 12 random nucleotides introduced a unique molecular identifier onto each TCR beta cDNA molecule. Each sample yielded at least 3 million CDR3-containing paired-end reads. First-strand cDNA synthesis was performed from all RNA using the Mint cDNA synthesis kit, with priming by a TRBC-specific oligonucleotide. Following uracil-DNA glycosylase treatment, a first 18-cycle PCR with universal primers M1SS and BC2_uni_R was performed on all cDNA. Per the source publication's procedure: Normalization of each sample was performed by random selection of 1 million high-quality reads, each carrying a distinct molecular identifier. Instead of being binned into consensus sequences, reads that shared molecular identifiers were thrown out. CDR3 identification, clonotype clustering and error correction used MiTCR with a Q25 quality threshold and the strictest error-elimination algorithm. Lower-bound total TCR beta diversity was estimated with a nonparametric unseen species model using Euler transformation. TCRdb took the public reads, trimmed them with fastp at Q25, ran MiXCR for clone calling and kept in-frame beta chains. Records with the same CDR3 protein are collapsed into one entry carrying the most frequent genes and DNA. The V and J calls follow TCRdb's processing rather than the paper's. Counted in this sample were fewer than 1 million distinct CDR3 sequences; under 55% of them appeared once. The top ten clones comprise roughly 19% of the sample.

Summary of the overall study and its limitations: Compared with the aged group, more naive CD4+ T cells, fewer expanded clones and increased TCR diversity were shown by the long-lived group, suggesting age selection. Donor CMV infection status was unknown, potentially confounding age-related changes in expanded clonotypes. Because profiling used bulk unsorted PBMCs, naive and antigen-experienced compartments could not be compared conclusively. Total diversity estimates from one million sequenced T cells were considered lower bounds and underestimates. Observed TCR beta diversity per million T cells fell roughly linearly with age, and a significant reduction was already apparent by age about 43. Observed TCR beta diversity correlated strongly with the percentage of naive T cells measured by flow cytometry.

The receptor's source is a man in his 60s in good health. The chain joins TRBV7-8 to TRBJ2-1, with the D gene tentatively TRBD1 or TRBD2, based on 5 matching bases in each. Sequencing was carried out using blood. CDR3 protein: CASSHRDPSSYNEQFF. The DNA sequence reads TGTGCCAGCAGCCACCGGGACCCGAGCTCCTACAATGAGCAGTTCTTC.